These 19 T cell receptor beta chains were sequenced from one sample in a study of long-term antiretroviral therapy in people with HIV. Sequencing used immunoSEQ v3.0 at survey level. Clones were read by immunoSEQ multiplex PCR, and TCRdb kept only the in-frame ones, dropping some. The data hold 26,000 or so clones, with about 88% observed a single time. The sequencing here drew on unsorted PBMCs, taken 1.9 years after starting antiretroviral therapy. The receptors derive from a woman aged 30 to 39 with HIV.

The chain combines TRBV2 with TRBJ2-1; weak D call: TRBD2 (5 bases). The CDR3 totals 14 residues. The germline gives CDR1 SNHLY, CDR2 FYNNEI. V lost 6 bases to trimming and J lost 7 bases, with 16 bases between them. CDR3 DNA: TGTGCCAGCAGGAACGGGAAGGTCGGTAATGAGCAGTTCTTC. Protein product: CASRNGKVGNEQFF.

CDR3: CASSLRTGEDGGYTF. In nucleotides, the CDR3 is TGCGCCAGCAGCCTACGGACAGGGGAGGATGGTGGCTACACCTTC. This sequence joins TRBV5-1 and TRBJ1-2; 9 bases map to TRBD1. Germline CDR1 and CDR2: SGHRS and YFSETQ. Trimming took 4 bases from V and 7 from J; bases not matched to a gene: 11. The CDR3 sequence is 15 residues long.

The chain recombines TRBV7-3 with TRBJ1-2; 7 positions match TRBD1. Germline-derived CDR1 and CDR2 are SGHTA and FQGTGA. After removal of 0 bases from V and 8 bases from J, the junction contained 12 bases not matched to a gene. CDR3 length equals 16 residues. The CDR3 reads CASSLTPMTGLGGYTF. DNA for the CDR3: TGTGCCAGCAGCTTAACGCCGATGACAGGGTTAGGCGGCTACACCTTC.

A single count supports this clone. The chain carries TRBV29-1 and TRBJ1-1; the D gene is possibly TRBD1 (6 bases). This CDR3 comprises 12 residues. Germline V gives CDR1 SQVTM, CDR2 ANQGSEA. The V and J ends lost 7 bases and 6 bases respectively, with 15 bases between them. CDR3 nucleotide sequence: TGCAGCGGAAAAGGGGGTCACCCTGAAGCTTTCTTT. As protein: CSGKGGHPEAFF. Drawing the rest from reference TRBV29-1 and TRBJ1-1, the complete variable domain is SAVISQKPSRDICQRGTSLTIQCQVDSQVTMMFWYRQQPGQSLTLIATANQGSEATYESGFVIDKFPISRPNLTFSTLTVSNMSPEDSSIYLCSGKGGHPEAFFGQGTRLTVV.

The genes are TRBV4-1 and TRBJ2-5; 7 bases are a match to TRBD1. CDR3 length equals 14 residues. After removal of 1 base from V and 3 bases from J, the junction contained 2 bases not matched to a gene. The germline V gene encodes CDR1 MGHRA and CDR2 YSYEKL. This CDR3 is CASSQGDRKETQYF. CDR3 nucleotide sequence: TGCGCCAGCAGCCAAGGGGACAGAAAAGAGACCCAGTACTTC.

The chain combines TRBV27 with TRBJ2-2, with 9 bases matching TRBD1. The CDR3 extends over 16 amino acids. Germline V lookup: CDR1 MNHEY, CDR2 SMNVEV (reference sequence). The J segment lost 4 bases and the V segment lost 4 bases, leaving 7 bases of the junction unmatched. The DNA for the CDR3 is TGTGCCAGCAGTTGGGGACAGGGTTATCGCACCGGGGAGCTGTTTTTT. The encoded protein is CASSWGQGYRTGELFF.

There are a few counts of this clone. The chain couples TRBV11-2 to TRBJ2-2; D gene unclear. The CDR3 runs 13 residues. Germline V gene data show CDR1 as SGHAT and CDR2 as FQNNGV. Trimming shortened V by 0 bases and J by 9 bases, and 8 bases separated the two germline ends. The CDR3 DNA reads as TGTGCCAGCAGCTTAGACAGAGCGAGGGAGCTGTTTTTT. Translated, it gives CASSLDRARELFF.

This sequence joins TRBV5-1 and TRBJ2-3, with D tentatively TRBD2 (5 bases). The CDR3 sequence is 15 residues long. The germline V gene has CDR1 SGHRS and CDR2 YFSETQ. Deletions cut 0 bases from V and 4 bases from J, with 12 bases between. In nucleotides, the CDR3 is TGCGCCAGCAGCTTGGGGCCAGCGGATGCAGATACGCAGTATTTT. This encodes CASSLGPADADTQYF.

The chain carries TRBV27 and TRBJ2-1; TRBD2 might be the D (6 bases). Germline CDR1 reads MNHEY; CDR2 reads SMNVEV (reference sequence). CDR3 length equals 14 residues. Deletions cut 5 bases from V and 6 bases from J, with 14 bases between. The CDR3 DNA sequence: TGTGCCAGCAGTGTGGGGGGTCGGGGCAATGAGCAGTTCTTC. The encoded protein is CASSVGGRGNEQFF.

V is TRBV27 and J is TRBJ1-1; TRBD1 is a possible D gene (6 bases). CDR3 size: 17 residues. Germline CDR1 is MNHEY and CDR2 is SMNVEV (reference sequence). The V gene lost 1 base and the J gene lost 5 bases, with 20 bases spanning the gap. The CDR3 coding sequence is TGTGCCAGCAGTTTATTGTACGTTGCAGGGGAGGGAACTGAAGCTTTCTTT. Translated: CASSLLYVAGEGTEAFF.

The V and J genes are TRBV9 and TRBJ1-5, with a possible D match to TRBD1 (5 bases). CDR3 size: 14 residues. Germline CDR1 and CDR2: SGDLS and YYNGEE. Trimming pared 4 bases from V and 4 bases from J, leaving 12 bases between. The CDR3 region is CASSYTGGNQPQHF. The DNA for the CDR3 is TGTGCCAGCAGCTATACGGGGGGTAATCAGCCCCAGCATTTT.

The chain recombines TRBV19 with TRBJ2-2; 7 positions match TRBD1. Trimming cost V 7 bases and J 3 bases; bases outside gene matches: 2. This CDR3 is 13 amino acids long. Germline V gene sequence: CDR1 LNHDA, CDR2 SQIVND (reference sequence). For the CDR3, the DNA is TGTGCCAGTAACACAGGGGACACCGGGGAGCTGTTTTTT. Its protein product is CASNTGDTGELFF.

The V and J genes are TRBV11-2 and TRBJ2-3, with 7 bases matching TRBD1. The V segment lost 6 bases and the J segment 4 bases; nucleotides outside the gene matches: 7. The germline CDR1 and CDR2 sequences are SGHAT and FQNNGV. The CDR3 loop spans 14 amino acids. The CDR3 nucleotides read TGTGCCAGCAGTTATACTAGGGGGCCAGATACGCAGTATTTT. It codes for CASSYTRGPDTQYF.

This clone was observed a single time. V and J are TRBV10-3 and TRBJ2-5, with 10 bases aligning to TRBD1. CDR3 length: 13 residues. Germline lookup yields CDR1 ENHRY and CDR2 SYGVKD. V lost 10 bases and J lost 5; bases outside the gene matches: 7. The CDR3 DNA reads as TGTGCCACCGTGGGACAGGGGAAGGAGACCCAGTACTTC. Encoded protein: CATVGQGKETQYF.

The chain couples TRBV7-9 to TRBJ2-1, with D unclear. There are 12 residues in the CDR3. V was trimmed by 1 base and J by 10 bases, leaving 8 bases between them. Per the germline V gene, CDR1 is SEHNR and CDR2 is FQNEAQ (reference sequence). The CDR3 nucleotides are TGTGCCAGCAGCTTAGGAGATAGCGAGCAGTTCTTC. Translating it yields CASSLGDSEQFF.

This clone appeared once. The rearrangement joins TRBV27 to TRBJ2-7; 8 positions agree with TRBD1. J was trimmed by 6 bases and V by 0 bases; bases with no gene match: 7. The CDR3 loop spans 15 amino acids. Germline V gene lookup returns CDR1 MNHEY and CDR2 SMNVEV (reference sequence). The chain's CDR3 is CASSLSVQGVFEQYF. CDR3 nucleotides: TGTGCCAGCAGTTTATCGGTACAGGGGGTTTTCGAGCAGTACTTC.

The chain recombines TRBV2 with TRBJ1-4; D is perhaps TRBD1 (5 bases). Germline CDR1 is SNHLY and CDR2 is FYNNEI. CDR3 length equals 13 residues. V gave up 11 bases and J gave up 7 bases, with 17 bases separating them. CDR3 coding DNA: TGTGCCGGGGGGAGGGCGCAGGGTGAAAAACTGTTTTTT. Protein product: CAGGRAQGEKLFF.

This chain joins TRBV5-6 and TRBJ1-4; possible D gene TRBD1, 6 bases. CDR3 length: 16 amino acids. With 0 bases removed from V and 6 bases from J, the gap between germline ends came to 15 bases. Germline CDR1 and CDR2: SGHDT and YYEEEE. In DNA form, the CDR3 reads TGTGCCAGCAGCTTGGCCACACAGGGACGGGATGAAAAACTGTTTTTT. Translating gives CASSLATQGRDEKLFF.

This chain joins TRBV14 and TRBJ2-7; D possibly uses TRBD1 or TRBD2 (6 bases each). The CDR3 totals 14 residues. The V gene lost 1 base and the J gene lost 2 bases, with 9 bases spanning the gap. CDR1 SGHDN and CDR2 FVKESK come from the germline V gene. CDR3 loop: CASSQGGATYEQYF. The CDR3 coding sequence is TGTGCCAGCAGCCAAGGGGGGGCCACCTACGAGCAGTACTTC. Variable domain in full (rest from reference TRBV14 and TRBJ2-7): EAGVTQFPSHSVIEKGQTVTLRCDPISGHDNLYWYRRVMGKEIKFLLHFVKESKQDESGMPNNRFLAERTGGTYSTLKVQPAELEDSGVYFCASSQGGATYEQYFGPGTRLTVT.